These 29 T cell receptor beta chains were all obtained from the same sample, sequenced in a study of Tregs in tolerant kidney transplant recipients. Only in-frame clones appear in the TCRdb table, and some are missing; sequencing was by immunoSEQ multiplex PCR. This table has more than 25,000 clones, 82% appearing once. No antigen has been identified for these receptors. Sequencing was carried out using Tregs from blood cultured with allogeneic cells. The receptors come from a human donor in good health.

The chain links TRBV4-3 to TRBJ2-6; D is undetermined. The CDR3 is made up of 16 amino acids. Germline CDR1 LGHNA, CDR2 YSLEER. The ends were cut back, 3 bases at V and 4 bases at J, with 13 bases in the middle. CDR3 nucleotide sequence: TGCGCCAGCAGCCAGAGCCTTTTTACCGGGGCCAACGTCCTGACTTTC. Amino acid sequence: CASSQSLFTGANVLTF.

Only one count was recorded for this clone. The chain employs TRBV5-1 and TRBJ2-1, with D maybe TRBD2 (5 bases). CDR1 and CDR2 from the germline V gene are SGHRS and YFSETQ. V was cut by 5 bases and J by 3 bases, with 15 bases left in between. The CDR3 length is 15 residues. CDR3 amino acids: CASSQDYFFYNEQFF. The CDR3 DNA reads as TGCGCCAGCAGTCAAGACTACTTTTTCTACAATGAGCAGTTCTTC.

V usage is TRBV5-1 and J usage is TRBJ2-1, with 10 bases aligning to TRBD1. The germline V gene encodes CDR1 SGHRS and CDR2 YFSETQ. This CDR3 has 15 residues. V trimming: 4 bases; J trimming: 2 bases; junction bases outside the gene matches: 3. The CDR3 coding sequence is TGCGCCAGCAGCGCAGGACAGGGGGCCTACAATGAGCAGTTCTTC. Residues: CASSAGQGAYNEQFF.

The J gene is TRBJ2-2, the V gene TRBV7-3, with 12 positions matching TRBD1. This CDR3 has 17 residues. Germline V gene sequence: CDR1 SGHTA, CDR2 FQGTGA. Trimming took 2 bases from V and 5 from J; bases not matched to a gene: 6. The CDR3 protein is CASSLAPGQGATGELFF. The CDR3 DNA is TGTGCCAGCAGCTTAGCCCCGGGACAGGGGGCAACCGGGGAGCTGTTTTTT.

This clone was detected only a few times. The chain joins TRBV10-3 to TRBJ1-2; possibly TRBD1 for D (5 bases). The V and J ends lost 4 bases and 2 bases respectively, with 8 bases between them. The CDR3 consists of 13 residues. Germline loops: CDR1 ENHRY, CDR2 SYGVKD. This CDR3 is CAISGDWNYGYTF. CDR3 sequence (DNA): TGTGCCATCAGTGGGGACTGGAACTATGGCTACACCTTC.

This clone was observed a handful of times. The chain is built from TRBV7-8 and TRBJ1-6, with D possibly TRBD1 on 5 matching bases. The V and J ends lost 5 bases and 0 bases respectively, with 11 bases between them. CDR3 length: 16 amino acids. Germline-derived CDR1 and CDR2 are SGHVS and FQNEAQ. As DNA, the CDR3 is TGTGCCAGCAGCCGACAGATGAGCTCCTATAATTCACCCCTCCACTTT. As protein: CASSRQMSSYNSPLHF.

This chain joins TRBV7-9 and TRBJ2-2; D is unresolved. The length of the CDR3 is 11 residues. The germline V gene has CDR1 SEHNR and CDR2 FQNEAQ (reference sequence). V gave up 10 bases and J gave up 0 bases, with 3 bases separating them. CDR3 sequence reads: CAITNTGELFF. The CDR3 DNA sequence: TGTGCCATCACGAACACCGGGGAGCTGTTTTTT.

This chain connects TRBV7-2 to TRBJ1-1, with no clear D. V gave up 5 bases and J gave up 10 bases, with 14 bases separating them. Looked up from germline, CDR1 is SGHTA and CDR2 is FQGNSA. The CDR3 has 12 residues. The CDR3 is CASSQGQGRAFF. CDR3 coding DNA: TGTGCCAGCAGCCAAGGCCAAGGGCGAGCTTTCTTT.

This clone is labeled medium-sized (0.01 to 0.1%). The V gene is TRBV6-1, the J gene TRBJ2-3; possibly TRBD1 for D (5 bases). This CDR3 is built from 15 residues. Trimming left V 6 bases short and J 7 bases short, with 20 bases between. Germline lookup yields CDR1 MNHNS and CDR2 SASEGT. The CDR3, as DNA: TGTGCCAGCAGCAGTGTGGGGCAGGCCGCTTATACGCAGTATTTT. Residues: CASSSVGQAAYTQYF.

This rearrangement joins TRBV4-3 to TRBJ1-1; unclear D gene. The CDR3 runs 14 residues. Germline V gene sequence: CDR1 LGHNA, CDR2 YSLEER. The V gene lost 3 bases and the J gene lost 0 bases, with 8 bases spanning the gap. The CDR3 region has the DNA TGCGCCAGCAGCCAGGATCTGGTGAACACTGAAGCTTTCTTT. This codes for CASSQDLVNTEAFF.

This sequence joins TRBV6-5 and TRBJ2-7; 7 positions agree with TRBD2. The CDR3 is 14 residues long. The germline CDR1 and CDR2 sequences are MNHEY and SVGAGI. V gave up 2 bases and J gave up 0 bases; unmatched junction bases: 1. The CDR3, as DNA: TGTGCCAGCAGTTACCGGACTAGCTCCTACGAGCAGTACTTC. As protein: CASSYRTSSYEQYF.

The chain links TRBV5-4 to TRBJ1-2, with a tentative D call TRBD1 (6 bases). This CDR3 is built from 16 residues. Germline V CDR1 and CDR2: SGHNT, YYREEE (reference sequence). Trimming took off 3 bases at V and 5 bases at J, with 20 bases between the two ends. In nucleotides, the CDR3 is TGTGCCAGCAGCTCCCACGGACAGCCACCCTCGTATGGCTACACCTTC. Translated: CASSSHGQPPSYGYTF.

The V gene is TRBV4-3, the J gene TRBJ1-1, with 7 bases that match TRBD1. Germline lookup yields CDR1 LGHNA and CDR2 YSLEER. CDR3 length equals 18 residues. The ends lost 1 base at V and 6 bases at J; junction bases unmatched: 17. CDR3 coding DNA: TGCGCCAGCAGCCAAGGGAGGGGACAGTCCATTTTTTGGGCTGAAGCTTTCTTT. Translated: CASSQGRGQSIFWAEAFF.

V usage is TRBV6-5 and J usage is TRBJ2-1; D is possibly TRBD1 (5 bases). This CDR3 is built from 13 residues. Germline-derived CDR1 and CDR2 are MNHEY and SVGAGI. V lost 2 bases and J lost 10, with 12 bases in between. This CDR3 reads CASSYGQGLEQFF. CDR3 coding DNA: TGTGCCAGCAGTTACGGTCAGGGCTTGGAGCAGTTCTTC.

V is TRBV5-4 and J is TRBJ2-2; 7 nucleotides line up with TRBD2. The CDR3 runs to 15 residues. Germline loops: CDR1 SGHNT, CDR2 YYREEE (reference sequence). The V and J ends lost 7 bases and 1 base, in that order; junction bases with no gene match: 7. As DNA, the CDR3 is TGTGCCAGCGCCGATGGGGAGGGGAACACCGGGGAGCTGTTTTTT. This sequence encodes CASADGEGNTGELFF.

In its sample, this clone was seen once. The chain recombines TRBV29-1 with TRBJ1-5, with a possible D match to TRBD1 (5 bases). Germline V gives CDR1 SQVTM, CDR2 ANQGSEA. CDR3 length: 12 amino acids. V lost 5 bases and J lost 6, with 11 bases in between. The CDR3 DNA follows: TGCAGCGTTTCCGTGGGGGGTCAGCCCCAGCATTTT. Translating it yields CSVSVGGQPQHF.

The chain recombines TRBV7-3 with TRBJ2-5; no firm D call. The V gene lost 3 bases and the J gene lost 1 base, with 6 bases spanning the gap. This CDR3 comprises 13 residues. Germline CDR1 and CDR2: SGHTA and FQGTGA. CDR3 loop: CASSLGSQETQYF. The CDR3 coding sequence is TGTGCCAGCAGCTTGGGTTCCCAAGAGACCCAGTACTTC.

This chain joins TRBV10-3 and TRBJ2-3; D unresolved. CDR1 ENHRY and CDR2 SYGVKD come from the germline V gene. The CDR3 length is 11 residues. V was pared by 3 bases and J by 5 bases, with 3 bases between. CDR3 in amino acids: CAISEGDTQYF. CDR3 DNA sequence: TGTGCCATCAGTGAAGGAGATACGCAGTATTTT.

The chain carries TRBV7-3 and TRBJ1-3, with TRBD1 matching 7 bases. CDR1 and CDR2 from the germline V gene are SGHTA and FQGTGA. Trimming took 0 bases from V and 2 from J; bases not matched to a gene: 4. This CDR3 is built from 16 residues. The CDR3 DNA reads as TGTGCCAGCAGCTTAACGACAGGGAGAGCTGGAAACACCATATATTTT. Encoded protein: CASSLTTGRAGNTIYF.

The chain combines TRBV19 with TRBJ2-1, with no clear D. V was cut by 9 bases and J by 10 bases, with 16 bases left in between. CDR1 and CDR2 (germline): LNHDA, SQIVND (reference sequence). The CDR3 consists of 12 residues. The CDR3 nucleotides read TGTGCCAGCTCCCGATCGCGCTGGGAGCAGTTCTTC. Amino acid sequence: CASSRSRWEQFF.

V and J are TRBV4-3 and TRBJ2-2; D is uncertain. V lost 0 bases and J lost 6, with 14 bases in between. CDR1 and CDR2 (germline): LGHNA, YSLEER. The CDR3 sequence is 16 residues long. CDR3 residues: CASSQDLGAAAGELFF. In DNA, the CDR3 is TGCGCCAGCAGCCAAGATCTAGGAGCTGCCGCCGGGGAGCTGTTTTTT.

This rearrangement joins TRBV6-5 to TRBJ2-5, with D perhaps being TRBD1 or TRBD2 (6 bases each). Trimming shortened V by 8 bases and J by 5 bases, and 15 bases separated the two germline ends. The V gene's germline CDR1 is MNHEY and CDR2 SVGAGI. CDR3 length: 13 residues. As DNA, the CDR3 is TGTGCCAGCGGTTGGGGGGCAGGGGAGACCCAGTACTTC. This codes for CASGWGAGETQYF.

This clone is labeled as medium-sized. V and J are TRBV5-6 and TRBJ2-7; D is ambiguous. Deletions cut 4 bases from V and 3 bases from J, with 20 bases between. The CDR3 extends over 16 amino acids. Germline V gene sequence: CDR1 SGHDT, CDR2 YYEEEE. The CDR3 spells CASSPRRLSDVYEQYF. As DNA, the CDR3 is TGTGCCAGCAGCCCGCGTAGGTTGTCGGACGTCTACGAGCAGTACTTC.

CDR3 sequence reads: CASSPWNGGETQYF. CDR3 DNA sequence: TGTGCCAGCAGCCCCTGGAACGGGGGAGAGACCCAGTACTTC. V usage is TRBV11-3 and J usage is TRBJ2-5; perhaps TRBD2 as D (6 bases). CDR1 SGHNT and CDR2 YENEEA come from the germline V gene. Deletions cut 5 bases from V and 4 bases from J, with 14 bases between. The CDR3 length is 14 residues.

This chain uses TRBV9 with TRBJ2-2; D gene unclear. Germline-derived CDR1 and CDR2 are SGDLS and YYNGEE. V was pared by 4 bases and J by 5 bases, with 12 bases between. CDR3 length: 14 residues. CDR3 protein: CASSPRIQTGELFF. In DNA form, the CDR3 reads TGTGCCAGCAGCCCACGCATTCAAACCGGGGAGCTGTTTTTT. Full variable domain (rest looked up from reference TRBV9 and TRBJ2-2): DSGVTQTPKHLITATGQRVTLRCSPRSGDLSVYWYQQSLDQGLQFLIQYYNGEERAKGNILERFSAQQFPDLHSELNLSSLELGDSALYFCASSPRIQTGELFFGEGSRLTVL.

The CDR3 coding sequence is TGCGCCAGCAGCTTGGGTCCTGAAGCTTTCTTT. Protein sequence: CASSLGPEAFF. The chain joins TRBV5-1 to TRBJ1-1; D unresolved. Germline lookup yields CDR1 SGHRS and CDR2 YFSETQ. The CDR3 has 11 amino acids. Trimming stripped 0 bases from V and 6 bases from J, with 3 bases between. The variable domain in full, completed from reference TRBV5-1 and TRBJ1-1, reads KAGVTQTPRYLIKTRGQQVTLSCSPISGHRSVSWYQQTPGQGLQFLFEYFSETQRNKGNFPGRFSGRQFSNSRSEMNVSTLELGDSALYLCASSLGPEAFFGQGTRLTVV.

This chain uses TRBV5-4 with TRBJ1-1, with 11 bases identical to TRBD1. The V gene end was trimmed by 2 bases and the J gene end by 5 bases; junction bases not matched to a gene: 11. There are 17 residues in the CDR3. In germline, CDR1 is SGHNT, CDR2 YYREEE (reference sequence). The CDR3 nucleotides are TGTGCCAGCAGCTTTGGCGGGACAGGGGGAACTGGGACTGAAGCTTTCTTT. Residues: CASSFGGTGGTGTEAFF.

The chain employs TRBV7-9 and TRBJ1-1; D is unclear. Germline V gene data show CDR1 as SEHNR and CDR2 as FQNEAQ (reference sequence). V lost 5 bases and J lost 6, with 13 bases in between. CDR3 length equals 13 residues. The CDR3 region has the DNA TGTGCCAGCAGCCTCCAGGCGGGTCCTGAAGCTTTCTTT. Amino acids: CASSLQAGPEAFF.

The chain links TRBV12-5 to TRBJ2-3, with D possibly called TRBD1 or TRBD2 (5 bases each). The germline V gene has CDR1 LGHNT and CDR2 FRNRAP. V was clipped by 4 bases and J by 5 bases, with 13 bases between them. CDR3 length: 14 amino acids. CDR3 in DNA: TGTGCTAGTGGTTATCGGGACGAGGGAGATACGCAGTATTTT. Its protein product is CASGYRDEGDTQYF.